This entry lists 30 T cell receptor beta chains sequenced from one sample in a study of blood T cell repertoires in COVID-19. Only in-frame clones appear in the TCRdb table, and some are missing; sequencing was by immunoSEQ multiplex PCR. Of a few hundred thousand clones in the sample, about nine tenths are singletons; the top ten hold approximately 3.3%. The sequencing sample was made of peripheral blood. These receptors originate from a middle-aged woman with acute or convalescent COVID-19.

The chain is built from TRBV5-1 and TRBJ1-2; possibly TRBD1 for D (5 bases). V was trimmed by 5 bases and J by 4 bases, leaving 18 bases between them. Germline CDR1 is SGHRS and CDR2 is YFSETQ. The CDR3 length is 15 residues. The CDR3 DNA sequence: TGCGCCAGCAGACCAAATCCAGGGAGGAGCTATGGCTACACCTTC. This sequence encodes CASRPNPGRSYGYTF.

This chain connects TRBV5-4 to TRBJ2-1, with 8 bases that match TRBD2. This CDR3 contains 16 residues. Germline loops: CDR1 SGHNT, CDR2 YYREEE (reference sequence). With V trimmed by 4 bases and J by 0 bases, 6 bases remained unmatched. Here the CDR3 DNA reads TGTGCCAGCAGCGAACTAGCGGCTACCTCCTACAATGAGCAGTTCTTC. Its protein product is CASSELAATSYNEQFF.

The V and J genes are TRBV5-5 and TRBJ1-5; 7 bases match TRBD1. V trimming: 2 bases; J trimming: 3 bases; junction bases outside the gene matches: 5. Looked up from germline, CDR1 is SGHKS and CDR2 is YYEKEE (reference sequence). This CDR3 has 15 amino acids. The CDR3 sequence is CASSFTGTVNQPQHF. The CDR3 DNA sequence: TGTGCCAGCAGCTTTACCGGGACAGTCAATCAGCCCCAGCATTTT.

The chain links TRBV6-1 to TRBJ1-5; D remains ambiguous. Germline CDR1 and CDR2: MNHNS and SASEGT. V was shortened by 1 base and J by 4 bases, with 8 bases between the two germline ends. This CDR3 has 14 amino acids. The CDR3 nucleotides read TGTGCCAGCAGTGAAGGCTGGCCTAATCAGCCCCAGCATTTT. Its translation is CASSEGWPNQPQHF.

V usage is TRBV11-2 and J usage is TRBJ2-7; unclear D gene. The V gene's germline CDR1 is SGHAT and CDR2 FQNNGV. The V gene lost 0 bases and the J gene lost 1 base, with 10 bases spanning the gap. There are 15 residues in the CDR3. Here the CDR3 DNA reads TGTGCCAGCAGCTTAGATTACGGTGTATCCTACGAGCAGTACGTC. This gives the protein CASSLDYGVSYEQYV.

The rearrangement uses TRBV14 and TRBJ1-2, with TRBD1 identical over 7 bases. The CDR3 has 15 residues. Trimming took 0 bases from V and 0 from J; bases not matched to a gene: 1. CDR1 SGHDN and CDR2 FVKESK come from the germline V gene. In nucleotides, the CDR3 is TGTGCCAGCAGCCAAGAGCAGGGGGCTAACTATGGCTACACCTTC. This sequence encodes CASSQEQGANYGYTF.

The chain links TRBV5-4 to TRBJ2-4; 7 nucleotides line up with TRBD2. CDR3 length: 17 residues. V shed 6 bases and J 0 bases; nucleotides not matched to a gene: 12. The germline V gene has CDR1 SGHNT and CDR2 YYREEE (reference sequence). Here the CDR3 reads CASNLWEGGIAKNIQYF. The DNA for the CDR3 is TGTGCCAGCAATTTATGGGAGGGAGGGATAGCCAAAAACATTCAGTACTTC.

This rearrangement joins TRBV4-1 to TRBJ1-1; no definite D call. V lost 2 bases and J 0 bases, leaving 10 bases between the germline ends. CDR3 length equals 15 residues. Germline V gene sequence: CDR1 MGHRA, CDR2 YSYEKL. The CDR3 loop reads CASSQLSGLNTEAFF. The CDR3 region has the DNA TGCGCCAGCAGCCAACTATCGGGGTTGAACACTGAAGCTTTCTTT.

The V gene is TRBV9, the J gene TRBJ2-1; TRBD2 aligns across 8 bases. The germline V gene has CDR1 SGDLS and CDR2 YYNGEE. Unmatched junction bases numbered 7, after V lost 3 bases and J lost 2 bases. The CDR3 is 16 amino acids. The CDR3 DNA sequence: TGTGCCAGCAGCGGATTTAGCGGGGAACCCTACAATGAGCAGTTCTTC. It is translated as CASSGFSGEPYNEQFF.

The chain is built from TRBV5-4 and TRBJ2-2; D is uncertain. Trimming left V 0 bases short and J 0 bases short, with 9 bases between. Germline lookup yields CDR1 SGHNT and CDR2 YYREEE (reference sequence). CDR3 size: 16 residues. In nucleotides, the CDR3 is TGTGCCAGCAGCTTGGATACTAACACGAACACCGGGGAGCTGTTTTTT. Translated, it gives CASSLDTNTNTGELFF.

J is TRBJ2-2 and V is TRBV24-1; D might be TRBD1 (5 bases). The CDR3 sequence is 16 residues long. Germline assignment: CDR1 KGHDR and CDR2 SFDVKD. Between the trimmed V and J ends, which lost 7 bases and 4 bases, there was a span of 18 bases. The CDR3 sequence: CATRGTGSMGTGELFF. In nucleotides, the CDR3 is TGTGCCACCAGGGGAACAGGATCGATGGGCACCGGGGAGCTGTTTTTT.

The chain links TRBV5-5 to TRBJ2-3; D gene ambiguous. With 2 bases removed from V and 2 bases from J, the gap between germline ends came to 15 bases. This CDR3 spans 16 amino acids. Germline V gene data show CDR1 as SGHKS and CDR2 as YYEKEE (reference sequence). CDR3 sequence reads: CASSFQMGYYTDTQYF. Written as DNA, the CDR3 is TGTGCCAGCAGCTTTCAAATGGGCTATTACACAGATACGCAGTATTTT.

There are a few counts of this clone. V and J are TRBV15 and TRBJ1-2, with 8 bases that match TRBD1. Per germline, CDR1 LNHNV and CDR2 YYDKDF (reference sequence). This CDR3 has 13 amino acids. V was clipped by 5 bases and J by 7 bases; unmatched bases: 6. The CDR3 DNA is TGTGCCACCAGCCCTCGGACAGGGACTGGCTACACCTTC. Amino acids: CATSPRTGTGYTF.

This chain uses TRBV18 with TRBJ1-1, with a tentative D call TRBD1 (5 bases). This CDR3 spans 13 amino acids. Trimming shortened V by 4 bases and J by 5 bases, and 11 bases separated the two germline ends. Germline values: CDR1 KGHSH, CDR2 LQKENI. CDR3 in amino acids: CASSHGGRTEAFF. In DNA form, the CDR3 reads TGTGCCAGCTCACACGGGGGAAGGACTGAAGCTTTCTTT.

This chain links TRBV7-8 with TRBJ2-3; 7 bases are shared with TRBD1. CDR3 length: 11 residues. J gave up 12 bases and V 5 bases, and 5 bases lay outside the gene matches. Germline-derived CDR1 and CDR2 are SGHVS and FQNEAQ. CDR3 sequence: CASSNDRVQYF. CDR3 DNA: TGTGCCAGCAGCAACGACAGGGTACAGTATTTT.

The V call is TRBV21-1, the J call TRBJ1-1. TRBV21-1 corresponds to a pseudogene. The CDR3 is 14 amino acids. The CDR3, as DNA: TGTGCCAGCAGCGACCTCCTGGGGGGGACTGAAGCTTTCTTT. Translated, it gives CASSDLLGGTEAFF.

The chain is built from TRBV28 and TRBJ2-4; 10 bases are a match to TRBD2. The CDR3 is 14 residues long. Germline lookup yields CDR1 MDHEN and CDR2 SYDVKM. The V gene end was trimmed by 7 bases and the J gene end by 2 bases; junction bases not matched to a gene: 2. CDR3 residues: CASTAGGSKNIQYF. The DNA of the CDR3 is TGTGCCAGCACAGCGGGGGGGTCCAAAAACATTCAGTACTTC.

The chain uses TRBV21-1 and TRBJ2-5; TRBD2, the table's D call, lacks a check against the DNA. TRBV21-1 is an annotated pseudogene. CDR3 length: 19 residues. CDR3 DNA: TGTGCCAGCAGCAAATGGGACCCGAGACTAGCGGGGGAGCCAGAGACCCAGTACTTC. As protein: CASSKWDPRLAGEPETQYF.

The chain uses TRBV5-1 and TRBJ1-6, with D possibly being TRBD1 (5 bases). CDR1 and CDR2 from the germline V gene are SGHRS and YFSETQ. The CDR3 length is 16 residues. V gave up 4 bases and J gave up 5 bases, with 16 bases separating them. DNA of the CDR3: TGCGCCAGCAGCGCTACCCCGGGACTTAATAATTCACCCCTCCACTTT. Translated, it gives CASSATPGLNNSPLHF. Together with reference TRBV5-1 and TRBJ1-6, the CDR3 gives the full variable domain: KAGVTQTPRYLIKTRGQQVTLSCSPISGHRSVSWYQQTPGQGLQFLFEYFSETQRNKGNFPGRFSGRQFSNSRSEMNVSTLELGDSALYLCASSATPGLNNSPLHFGNGTRLTVT.

This rearrangement joins TRBV27 to TRBJ1-6, with D hard to call. There are 15 residues in the CDR3. From germline, CDR1 is MNHEY and CDR2 SMNVEV (reference sequence). The V end lost 6 bases, the J end lost 9 bases, and 18 bases lay between the germline ends. CDR3 coding DNA: TGTGCCAGCAGCCTTGGACGGGAGGTTAGTTCACCCCTCCACTTT. Translation: CASSLGREVSSPLHF.

This clone was seen once. The J gene is TRBJ1-1, the V gene TRBV10-3; D may be TRBD1 (6 bases). This CDR3 contains 12 residues. In germline, CDR1 is ENHRY, CDR2 SYGVKD. With 0 bases removed from V and 10 bases from J, the gap between germline ends came to 9 bases. The CDR3 sequence is CAISESGGPAFF. The CDR3, as DNA: TGTGCCATCAGTGAGTCGGGGGGGCCAGCTTTCTTT.

CDR3 DNA sequence: TGTGCCAGCAGTTCCCCGGGTGAGACCCAGTACTTC. This codes for CASSSPGETQYF. This chain connects TRBV27 to TRBJ2-5; D is unresolved. Germline CDR1 is MNHEY and CDR2 is SMNVEV (reference sequence). With 4 bases removed from V and 5 bases from J, the gap between germline ends came to 8 bases. The CDR3 has 12 residues.

This clone was picked up one time. CDR3 loop: CASSPSGGESYNEQFF. The DNA of the CDR3 is TGTGCCAGCAGTCCTAGCGGGGGGGAATCCTACAATGAGCAGTTCTTC. The chain recombines TRBV27 with TRBJ2-1, with 12 bases that match TRBD2. The CDR3 has 16 amino acids. From germline, CDR1 is MNHEY and CDR2 SMNVEV (reference sequence). J lost 1 base, V lost 5 bases, and 3 bases had no gene match.

The count of this clone is one. The chain joins TRBV2 to TRBJ2-1; no firm D call. CDR3 length: 12 residues. V was pared by 7 bases and J by 12 bases, with 16 bases between. Germline V CDR1 and CDR2: SNHLY, FYNNEI. The CDR3: CASTAGASGQFF. The CDR3 DNA is TGTGCCAGCACGGCCGGAGCCTCGGGGCAGTTCTTC.

The rearrangement joins TRBV2 to TRBJ1-1, with TRBD1 as a possible D gene (5 bases). CDR1 is SNHLY, CDR2 FYNNEI, per germline. The V end lost 8 bases, the J end lost 2 bases, and 21 bases lay between the germline ends. The CDR3 is 16 amino acids. The CDR3 nucleotides are TGTGCCAGCCGAACGGGGGGGGGTTTTCGAAACACTGAAGCTTTCTTT. As protein: CASRTGGGFRNTEAFF.

This sequence joins TRBV6-1 and TRBJ2-3; TRBD2 aligns across 9 bases. Germline V lookup: CDR1 MNHNS, CDR2 SASEGT. V shed 3 bases and J 2 bases; nucleotides not matched to a gene: 6. There are 16 residues in the CDR3. Here the CDR3 DNA reads TGTGCCAGCAGTGATGGGCTAGCGGGACACACAGATACGCAGTATTTT. Residues: CASSDGLAGHTDTQYF.

This sequence joins TRBV4-1 and TRBJ1-4; 10 bases are a match to TRBD1. V dropped 4 bases and J dropped 1; count of bases not matched to a gene: 6. Germline V gene lookup returns CDR1 MGHRA and CDR2 YSYEKL. This CDR3 comprises 17 residues. CDR3 nucleotides: TGCGCCAGCAGCCCACCGGGACAGGGGCTAACTAATGAAAAACTGTTTTTT. Translated, it gives CASSPPGQGLTNEKLFF.

The chain is built from TRBV5-1 and TRBJ1-4, with D perhaps matching TRBD1 (5 bases). The CDR3 is 14 residues long. V was pared by 4 bases and J by 2 bases, with 9 bases between. Per germline, CDR1 SGHRS and CDR2 YFSETQ. Here the CDR3 reads CASSPTATNEKLFF. CDR3 DNA sequence: TGCGCCAGCAGCCCGACAGCGACTAATGAAAAACTGTTTTTT.

The chain has TRBV24-1 and TRBJ1-2, with 10 bases lining up with TRBD1. CDR3 length equals 23 residues. Losses at the gene ends were 3 bases for V and 4 bases for J; bases not matched to a gene: 28. CDR1 and CDR2 (germline): KGHDR, SFDVKD. CDR3 in DNA: TGTGCCACCAGTGATCCCTTACGTCCCGGGACAGGGGCCGGGATCACGTCCTTCTATGGCTACACCTTC. It specifies CATSDPLRPGTGAGITSFYGYTF.

The rearrangement joins TRBV6-6 to TRBJ1-1, with D perhaps TRBD1 (5 bases). With 7 bases removed from V and 0 bases from J, the gap between germline ends came to 9 bases. The CDR3 totals 13 residues. Per the germline V gene, CDR1 is MNHNY and CDR2 is SVGAGI (reference sequence). This CDR3 is CASTRTLNTEAFF. CDR3 in DNA: TGTGCCAGCACCCGGACACTGAACACTGAAGCTTTCTTT.